Below, 27 T cell receptor beta chains from the same sample are listed, as sequenced in a study of T cells after yellow fever vaccination. TCRdb reprocessed the 5' RACE reads via MiXCR and lists one record per CDR3 protein. The sample has around 310,000 distinct CDR3 sequences, over 3.5% seen once. The material sequenced was PBMCs, taken 15 days after the yellow fever booster vaccination. The receptors originated from a man between 18 and 29 years old who received the YFV17D yellow fever vaccine.

Many counts were recorded for this clonotype. The rearrangement joins TRBV7-2 to TRBJ2-1; 11 bases line up with TRBD2. The trim removed 6 bases at V and 2 bases at J, leaving 3 bases unmatched. This CDR3 has 15 residues. Per germline, CDR1 SGHTA and CDR2 FQGNSA. For the CDR3, the DNA is TGTGCCAGCAGTTCGACTAGCGGGGCCTACAATGAGCAGTTCTTC. Translating it yields CASSSTSGAYNEQFF. Combining the CDR3 with reference TRBV7-2 and TRBJ2-1 gives the whole variable domain GAGVSQSPSNKVTEKGKDVELRCDPISGHTALYWYRQSLGQGLEFLIYFQGNSAPDKSGLPSDRFSAERTGGSVSTLTIQRTQQEDSAVYLCASSSTSGAYNEQFFGPGTRLTVL.

A few counts support this clonotype. This chain connects TRBV30 to TRBJ2-7; TRBD2 might be the D (5 bases). V shed 0 bases and J shed 0 bases, with 15 bases lying between them. The CDR3 loop spans 16 amino acids. Germline V gene data show CDR1 as GTSNPN and CDR2 as SVGIG (reference sequence). The CDR3 loop is CAWSVLTTLLSYEQYF. In DNA, the CDR3 is TGTGCCTGGAGTGTCCTGACTACCCTTCTCTCCTACGAGCAGTACTTC.

There are a few counts of this clonotype. The chain employs TRBV6-6 and TRBJ1-5, with D hard to call. V was trimmed by 4 bases and J by 10 bases, leaving 14 bases between them. Germline V CDR1 and CDR2: MNHNY, SVGAGI (reference sequence). This CDR3 comprises 13 residues. CDR3 bases: TGTGCCAGCAGTTTCATCTCGTTCAGCCCCCAGCATTTT. Encoded protein: CASSFISFSPQHF.

This clonotype was found many times. The rearrangement uses TRBV29-1 and TRBJ2-1; no firm D call. This CDR3 is 12 amino acids long. Germline V gene sequence: CDR1 SQVTM, CDR2 ANQGSEA. With 0 bases removed from V and 10 bases from J, the gap between germline ends came to 10 bases. CDR3 DNA sequence: TGCAGCGTTGAAGATCTAGGTCCAGAGCAGTTCTTC. It specifies CSVEDLGPEQFF.

The rearrangement links TRBV5-1 to TRBJ2-5; 11 nucleotides align to TRBD1. The trim removed 4 bases at V and 5 bases at J, leaving 4 bases unmatched. CDR3 length: 14 amino acids. Germline V lookup: CDR1 SGHRS, CDR2 YFSETQ. CDR3 DNA: TGCGCCAGCAGCCCGGACAGGGGGCATGAGACCCAGTACTTC. Translating it yields CASSPDRGHETQYF.

The chain recombines TRBV5-1 with TRBJ2-5, with 9 bases fitting TRBD1. Germline V lookup: CDR1 SGHRS, CDR2 YFSETQ. The CDR3 length is 15 residues. Unmatched junction bases numbered 9, after V lost 5 bases and J lost 4 bases. The CDR3 loop reads CASRRQGDGRETQYF. CDR3 nucleotides: TGCGCCAGCAGAAGACAGGGGGACGGTCGAGAGACCCAGTACTTC.

This clonotype was detected only a few times. The J gene is TRBJ2-6, the V gene TRBV20-1; D is ambiguous. Germline V gives CDR1 DFQATT, CDR2 SNEGSKA (reference sequence). The V end lost 4 bases, the J end lost 3 bases, and 4 bases lay between the germline ends. The CDR3 sequence is 12 residues long. The CDR3 sequence: CSAKGGANVLTF. The DNA for the CDR3 is TGCAGTGCTAAAGGTGGGGCCAACGTCCTGACTTTC.

This clonotype was detected only a few times. This chain joins TRBV30 and TRBJ2-7, with no clear D. Per the germline V gene, CDR1 is GTSNPN and CDR2 is SVGIG (reference sequence). The CDR3 is made up of 13 amino acids. Trimming pared 2 bases from V and 7 bases from J, leaving 15 bases between. In nucleotides, the CDR3 is TGTGCCTGGAGTAACTTAGGGTTGTGGGAGCAGTACTTC. This encodes CAWSNLGLWEQYF.

The chain links TRBV18 to TRBJ1-1, with D hard to call. This CDR3 has 12 amino acids. Germline values: CDR1 KGHSH, CDR2 LQKENI. The V gene lost 5 bases and the J gene lost 7 bases, with 11 bases spanning the gap. CDR3 nucleotide sequence: TGTGCCAGCTCATCCCGATCCGGTGAAGCTTTCTTT. Translated, it gives CASSSRSGEAFF.

Ten or more counts support this clonotype. This sequence joins TRBV6-6 and TRBJ2-1; 9 bases match TRBD2. The length of the CDR3 is 15 residues. The junction had 6 bases not matched to a gene; V was cut back by 7 bases and J by 2 bases. Germline V gene lookup returns CDR1 MNHNY and CDR2 SVGAGI (reference sequence). The CDR3 protein is CASINSGGPYNEQFF. DNA of the CDR3: TGTGCCAGCATTAATAGCGGGGGACCCTACAATGAGCAGTTCTTC.

This clonotype was observed a few times. The chain has TRBV7-2 and TRBJ1-5, with D possibly matching TRBD1 (5 bases). Per the germline V gene, CDR1 is SGHTA and CDR2 is FQGNSA. The CDR3 extends over 13 amino acids. Trimming removed 4 bases from V and 4 bases from J, with 8 bases in between. CDR3 nucleotides: TGTGCCAGCAGCTCCAGACAGAATCAGCCCCAGCATTTT. Translation: CASSSRQNQPQHF.

The CDR3 DNA reads TGTGCCAGCAGGACAGGGGGCACCTACGGAGGCTACACCTTC. It encodes CASRTGGTYGGYTF. This sequence joins TRBV27 and TRBJ1-2; TRBD1 agrees at 10 bases. The CDR3 has 14 amino acids. J was trimmed by 8 bases and V by 6 bases; bases with no gene match: 9. Germline V gene sequence: CDR1 MNHEY, CDR2 SMNVEV (reference sequence).

Ten or more counts support this clonotype. V gene TRBV7-9 combines with J gene TRBJ2-5; D gene uncertain. There are 13 residues in the CDR3. Germline V lookup: CDR1 SEHNR, CDR2 FQNEAQ (reference sequence). V was trimmed by 5 bases and J by 6 bases, leaving 13 bases between them. Written as DNA, the CDR3 is TGTGCCAGCAGCCAAGCGCCAACGCAGACCCAGTACTTC. Protein sequence: CASSQAPTQTQYF.

This sequence joins TRBV12-3 or TRBV12-4 and TRBJ2-3; D gene uncertain. The CDR3 length is 15 residues. Trimming left V 7 bases short and J 3 bases short, with 17 bases between. The CDR3 sequence: CASTPLSRSTDTQYF. CDR3 nucleotide sequence: TGTGCCAGCACCCCCCTAAGTCGTTCTACAGATACGCAGTATTTT.

This clonotype was detected many times. V usage is TRBV9 and J usage is TRBJ2-1; D gene uncertain. V lost 3 bases and J 7 bases, leaving 8 bases between the germline ends. CDR1 SGDLS and CDR2 YYNGEE come from the germline V gene. This CDR3 comprises 12 residues. The CDR3 bases are TGTGCCAGCAGCGAAAGCACGAATGAGCAGTTCTTC. It yields the protein CASSESTNEQFF.

This clonotype was detected many times. The J gene is TRBJ2-2, the V gene TRBV12-3 or TRBV12-4; TRBD2 aligns across 8 bases. V lost 1 base, J lost 0 bases, and 1 base stayed unmatched. The CDR3 length is 16 residues. This chain's CDR3 is CASSLGLASNTGELFF. The CDR3 DNA follows: TGTGCCAGCAGTTTAGGACTAGCGTCGAACACCGGGGAGCTGTTTTTT.

The table lists this clonotype with a few counts. For the CDR3, the DNA is TGTGCCAGCAGCTTAAGGCTAGCGACGACCGGGGAGCTGTTTTTT. It specifies CASSLRLATTGELFF. This chain joins TRBV7-2 and TRBJ2-2; a possible D gene is TRBD2 (6 bases). CDR1 is SGHTA, CDR2 FQGNSA, per germline. V lost 2 bases, J lost 5 bases, and 12 bases lay in between. This CDR3 contains 15 residues.

The chain carries TRBV6-2 or TRBV6-3 and TRBJ2-3; TRBD2 matches at 9 bases. The V and J ends lost 7 bases and 4 bases, in that order; junction bases with no gene match: 9. The CDR3 totals 15 residues. The germline CDR1 and CDR2 sequences are MNHEY and SVGEGT. The CDR3 bases are TGTGCCAGCAATCCAAGCGGGGGGTATGCAGATACGCAGTATTTT. Its protein is CASNPSGGYADTQYF.

This clonotype was seen ten or more times. The J gene is TRBJ2-7, the V gene TRBV28, with 7 bases that match TRBD2. Unmatched junction bases numbered 6, after V lost 4 bases and J lost 3 bases. There are 14 residues in the CDR3. The germline CDR1 and CDR2 sequences are MDHEN and SYDVKM. The CDR3 coding sequence is TGTGCCAGCAGTTCGGGCGGGGGAGACTACGAGCAGTACGTC. Protein sequence: CASSSGGGDYEQYV.

V usage is TRBV7-9 and J usage is TRBJ1-4; D is ambiguous. Trimming shortened V by 1 base and J by 4 bases, and 10 bases separated the two germline ends. Germline CDR1 reads SEHNR; CDR2 reads FQNEAQ (reference sequence). This CDR3 region has 15 residues. The CDR3 DNA reads as TGTGCCAGCAGCTTAGGAGTAGCGGTTAATGAAAAACTGTTTTTT. It codes for CASSLGVAVNEKLFF.

This clonotype was counted many times. The chain carries TRBV12-3 or TRBV12-4 and TRBJ2-7, with TRBD2 matching over 10 bases. The V and J ends lost 4 bases and 3 bases, in that order; junction bases with no gene match: 6. The CDR3 sequence is 15 residues long. CDR3 bases: TGTGCCAGCAGTTCTACTAGCGGGGACAGCTACGAGCAGTACTTC. Protein: CASSSTSGDSYEQYF.

This clonotype was observed a handful of times. V and J are TRBV7-3 and TRBJ2-1; TRBD2 agrees at 7 bases. The CDR3 extends over 13 amino acids. With 4 bases clipped from V and 11 bases from J, the junction kept 8 bases outside the gene matches. Germline CDR1 SGHTA, CDR2 FQGTGA. As DNA, the CDR3 is TGTGCCAGCAGCTCGCTCGGGGGAGGGAAGCAGTTCTTC. It is translated as CASSSLGGGKQFF.

Many counts were recorded for this clonotype. This chain connects TRBV20-1 to TRBJ2-5; either TRBD1 or TRBD2 may supply D (5 bases each). Germline CDR1 and CDR2: DFQATT and SNEGSKA (reference sequence). Trimming removed 3 bases from V and 0 bases from J, with 11 bases in between. The CDR3 consists of 14 residues. CDR3 sequence (DNA): TGCAGTGCTAGTCAGGGACGGTACCAAGAGACCCAGTACTTC. This encodes CSASQGRYQETQYF.

This clonotype was seen a handful of times. The chain combines TRBV2 with TRBJ2-5; 9 nucleotides match TRBD1. J lost 5 bases, V lost 3 bases, and 13 bases had no gene match. The CDR3 consists of 17 residues. The germline V gene has CDR1 SNHLY and CDR2 FYNNEI. The CDR3 DNA reads TGTGCCAGCAGTGACGGACAGGGGATAGATCTAAGGGAGACCCAGTACTTC. Amino acids: CASSDGQGIDLRETQYF.

This clonotype has a handful of counts. Relative to the germline gene, one junction end is altered; a read error may explain this. The chain couples TRBV7-7 to TRBJ2-5; D tentatively fits TRBD1 or TRBD2 (5 bases each). Germline CDR1 and CDR2: SSHAT and FNYEAQ (reference sequence). The length of the CDR3 is 14 residues. The CDR3 region has the DNA TGTGCTAGCAGCTTAGGTTCAGGGAGAGAGACCCAGTACTTC. Its protein product is CASSLGSGRETQYF.

This clonotype has more than one count but fewer than ten. This chain joins TRBV10-3 and TRBJ2-1; 11 bases are shared with TRBD2. The length of the CDR3 is 15 residues. Germline V CDR1 and CDR2: ENHRY, SYGVKD. V shed 10 bases and J 9 bases; nucleotides not matched to a gene: 14. The CDR3, as DNA: TGTGCCACCTCCGTAGCGGGGGGGCCCTTGCCTGAGCAGTTCTTC. Translation gives CATSVAGGPLPEQFF.

This clonotype was detected many times. The J gene is TRBJ2-3, the V gene TRBV25-1; D may be TRBD1 (6 bases). This CDR3 has 16 amino acids. In germline, CDR1 is MGHDK, CDR2 SYGVNS. Trimming shortened V by 4 bases and J by 2 bases, and 16 bases separated the two germline ends. For the CDR3, the DNA is TGTGCCAGCAGTGTAGGTGGGGGCCGACCCACAGATACGCAGTATTTT. This codes for CASSVGGGRPTDTQYF. Full variable domain (missing parts from reference TRBV25-1 and TRBJ2-3): EADIYQTPRYLVIGTGKKITLECSQTMGHDKMYWYQQDPGMELHLIHYSYGVNSTEKGDLSSESTVSRIRTEHFPLTLESARPSHTSQYLCASSVGGGRPTDTQYFGPGTRLTVL.